This entry lists 7 T cell receptor beta chains sequenced from one sample in a study of blood T cells in healthy people across ages. Through a sample-barcoded 5' primer and a J-beta primer mix, a second PCR was run for roughly 7 to 12 cycles. Via MiXCR, TCRdb re-called the 5' RACE reads, giving one row per CDR3 protein. The table shows 650,000 or so distinct CDR3 sequences, with roughly half occurring only once. Material: blood. Receptors were obtained from an elderly woman in good health.

On this clonotype itself: The junction departs from germline at one end; a sequencing error may be responsible. V usage is TRBV12-3 or TRBV12-4 and J usage is TRBJ2-1; TRBD2 agrees at 7 bases. This CDR3 has 13 residues. The CDR3: CACSLVAGGEQFF. DNA of the CDR3: TGTGCCTGCAGTTTGGTAGCGGGTGGCGAGCAGTTCTTC.

This sequence joins TRBV29-1 and TRBJ2-3; 13 nucleotides match TRBD2. The length of the CDR3 is 19 residues. The germline V gene encodes CDR1 SQVTM and CDR2 ANQGSEA. J lost 3 bases, V lost 3 bases, and 15 bases had no gene match. CDR3 sequence: CSVDRSHTSGRAGTDTQYF. In nucleotides, the CDR3 is TGCAGCGTTGATCGGTCACATACTAGCGGGAGGGCGGGAACAGATACGCAGTATTTT.

This chain joins TRBV3-1 and TRBJ1-2; D remains unclear. The CDR3 has 11 residues. Looked up from germline, CDR1 is LGHDT and CDR2 is YNNKEL (reference sequence). V was trimmed by 4 bases and J by 9 bases, leaving 9 bases between them. The DNA for the CDR3 is TGTGCCAGCAGCCGCCAGTTTAGCTACACCTTC. Its translation is CASSRQFSYTF.

This clonotype was observed a handful of times. V gene TRBV5-1 combines with J gene TRBJ2-3; possibly TRBD1 for D (6 bases). The germline gives CDR1 SGHRS, CDR2 YFSETQ. The CDR3 runs 16 residues. V was pared by 0 bases and J by 0 bases, with 11 bases between. The CDR3 sequence is CASSLEGQPSTDTQYF. DNA for the CDR3: TGCGCCAGCAGCTTGGAAGGACAGCCTAGCACAGATACGCAGTATTTT. The complete variable domain, with remaining parts taken from reference TRBV5-1 and TRBJ2-3, reads KAGVTQTPRYLIKTRGQQVTLSCSPISGHRSVSWYQQTPGQGLQFLFEYFSETQRNKGNFPGRFSGRQFSNSRSEMNVSTLELGDSALYLCASSLEGQPSTDTQYFGPGTRLTVL.

The table lists this clonotype with a few counts. The CDR3 region has the DNA TGTGCCAGCAGCTTTCCAAGGGGCCTAGCTTTGGGGGATACGCAGTATTTT. It codes for CASSFPRGLALGDTQYF. V usage is TRBV7-2 and J usage is TRBJ2-3; either TRBD1 or TRBD2 may supply D (5 bases each). The V gene lost 3 bases and the J gene lost 6 bases, with 22 bases spanning the gap. CDR3 length: 17 amino acids. Germline CDR1 reads SGHTA; CDR2 reads FQGNSA.

This sequence joins TRBV2 and TRBJ1-5; D remains ambiguous. The CDR3 spans 16 residues. CDR1 and CDR2 (germline): SNHLY, FYNNEI. The germline V and J ends were trimmed by 5 bases and 7 bases, with 21 bases remaining between them. DNA of the CDR3: TGTGCCAGCAGTAACACTGGGCGGAAGGGATCGCAGCCCCAGCATTTT. Translation gives CASSNTGRKGSQPQHF.

This clonotype has at least ten counts. The V gene is TRBV4-2, the J gene TRBJ2-7; either TRBD1 or TRBD2 may fit D (6 bases each). The CDR3 is 15 residues long. Germline V gene lookup returns CDR1 LGHNA and CDR2 YNFKEQ. Trimming removed 3 bases from V and 5 bases from J, with 17 bases in between. The chain's CDR3 is CASSHKTGGRNEQYF. The CDR3 nucleotides read TGTGCCAGCAGCCACAAAACCGGGGGCCGGAACGAGCAGTACTTC.